This is a list of T cell receptor beta chains from one sample in a study of blood T cells in healthy people across ages. Each CDR3 protein is one row after TCRdb ran MiXCR on the 5' RACE reads. The table has roughly 900,000 distinct CDR3 sequences, 25% to 35% seen once. Specimen: blood. The source is a woman aged 80 or over in good health. The CDR3 runs from the conserved cysteine through the conserved F or W.

V gene	J gene	CDR3 protein
TRBV7-2	TRBJ1-5	CAAARGINQPQHF
TRBV10-3	TRBJ2-1	CAIAGGGSSYNEQFF
TRBV5-1	TRBJ1-6	CASSLQIRAEYNSPLHF
TRBV20-1	TRBJ1-5	CSATGPGHQNSNQPQHF
TRBV6-1	TRBJ1-6	CASGTGGQGSSYNSPLHF
TRBV2	TRBJ2-3	CASGREDTQYF
TRBV18	TRBJ1-6	CASSPFGSGVYSPLHF
TRBV20-1	TRBJ2-3	CSAPRDSTDTQYF
TRBV2	TRBJ2-1	CASNLREGGYNEQFF
TRBV5-1	TRBJ2-1	CASSSVNVGYNEQFF
TRBV18	TRBJ2-3	CASSRATGVKDTQYF
TRBV3-1	TRBJ1-1	CASSQRAGLEAFF
TRBV4-1	TRBJ2-2	CASSLGTSGSSNTGELFF
TRBV3-1	TRBJ2-2	CASSHDGELFF
TRBV3-1	TRBJ2-2	CASSQAGGELNTGELFF
TRBV6-6	TRBJ2-5	CASSYSRGVETQYF
TRBV30	TRBJ2-7	CSMTSGSYEQYF
TRBV6-6	.	CASSRAAGGAYEQYF
TRBV7-2	TRBJ1-2	CASSPGTINYGYTF
TRBV7-2	TRBJ2-7	CASSHHYEQYF
TRBV3-1	TRBJ2-4	CASPLGGKQYF
TRBV6-5	TRBJ2-2	CASSYGVTGTKHNTGELFF
TRBV20-1	TRBJ2-2	CSARVTGGTGELFF
TRBV20-1	TRBJ1-4	CSASRQGDEKLFF
TRBV7-2	TRBJ1-2	CASSSNRDRLDYGYTF
TRBV6-2/TRBV6-3	TRBJ2-4	CASSFRTTLAKNIQYF
TRBV20-1	TRBJ2-7	CSARDYQQVVRYEQYF
TRBV12-3/TRBV12-4	TRBJ1-4	CASSLTGSVVEKLFF
TRBV9	TRBJ2-3	CASSVGLVTDTQYF
TRBV12-3/TRBV12-4	TRBJ1-2	CASSLTGGAGYGYTF
TRBV6-2/TRBV6-3	TRBJ2-7	CASGRGFNSEQYF
TRBV12-3/TRBV12-4	TRBJ2-1	CASRIGGGNEQFF
TRBV20-1	TRBJ2-6	CSANGQHLISGANVLTF
TRBV27	TRBJ2-6	CASSDPGTGANVLTF
TRBV6-2/TRBV6-3	TRBJ1-6	CATANPLRSSPLHF
TRBV19	.	CASSIGAGQETQYF
TRBV11-2	TRBJ2-6	CASRGTHLTGDSGANVLTF
TRBV12-3/TRBV12-4	TRBJ2-3	CASTQRGRADAQYF
TRBV7-2	TRBJ2-7	CASSLSGHLTYEQYF
TRBV15	TRBJ2-7	CATSRERGYSYEQYF
TRBV18	TRBJ2-5	CASSPDIQETQYF
TRBV16	TRBJ2-1	CASSQLGGWSYNEQFF
TRBV3-1	TRBJ1-3	CASSQRIGSGNTIYF
TRBV10-2	TRBJ1-6	CASSVGSSYNSPLHF
TRBV4-1	TRBJ2-3	CASSQVIAGGPRDTQYF
TRBV5-5	TRBJ1-4	CASSLALVPVATNEKLFF